The rows below give T cell receptor beta chains drawn from one sample of a study of T cell responses to AZD1222 COVID-19 vaccine. Produced via immunoSEQ multiplex PCR; TCRdb's table is partial and in-frame only. The profile shows 75,000 to 90,000 clones, roughly 88% of them singletons. Source: peripheral blood, taken on day 0 of AZD1222 vaccination. These receptors all come from an adult in good health. Each CDR3 is given with its conserved first and last residue. The D gene is left open where the match is weak. Clone size is shown for a subset of rows, as once, few, many or a class of expanded clone.

-	TRBV21-1	-	TRBJ2-5	CASSILRGDTGAKTQYF	TGTGCCAGCAGCATCCTTCGGGGGGACACGGGGGCGAAGACCCAGTACTTC
-	TRBV10-3	-	TRBJ1-1	CASWEGYTEAFF	TGTGCCTCCTGGGAGGGGTACACTGAAGCTTTCTTT
-	TRBV5-4	-	TRBJ1-1	CASSPPEGGGTEAFF	TGTGCCAGCAGCCCCCCCGAGGGGGGAGGCACTGAAGCTTTCTTT
-	TRBV19	-	TRBJ2-3	CASSIDLGGQDTQYF	TGTGCCAGTAGTATAGATTTAGGAGGTCAAGATACGCAGTATTTT
-	TRBV19	-	TRBJ1-5	CASSIVSGSLNQPQHF	TGTGCCAGTAGTATAGTATCCGGGAGCCTCAATCAGCCCCAGCATTTT
-	TRBV7-8	-	TRBJ1-2	CASSPRSQRNNYGYTF	TGTGCCAGCAGCCCCCGCTCTCAGAGGAATAACTATGGCTACACCTTC
-	TRBV7-2	-	TRBJ1-4	CASSPGGGDEKLFF	TGTGCCAGCAGCCCTGGCGGAGGGGATGAAAAACTGTTTTTT
-	TRBV2	-	TRBJ2-7	CASDWDTSYEQYF	TGTGCCAGCGATTGGGACACCTCCTACGAGCAGTACTTC
-	TRBV10-3	-	TRBJ2-5	CAISKGGLETQYF	TGTGCCATCTCAAAAGGGGGGCTGGAGACCCAGTACTTC
-	TRBV10-3	-	TRBJ2-7	CAISGLGGVIGDEQYF	TGTGCCATCAGTGGGCTAGGGGGAGTGATTGGCGACGAGCAGTACTTC
-	TRBV5-5	-	TRBJ1-5	CASSPNRDQPQHF	TGTGCCAGCAGCCCCAACAGGGACCAGCCCCAGCATTTT
TRBD2	TRBV28	-	TRBJ2-3	CASSPSPGLAGNTDTQYF	TGTGCCAGCAGTCCATCGCCGGGACTAGCGGGAAACACAGATACGCAGTATTTT
TRBD2	TRBV3-1/TRBV3-2	-	TRBJ2-3	CASSPGTSSAADTQYF	TGTGCCAGCAGCCCCGGGACTAGCTCTGCGGCGGATACGCAGTATTTT
TRBD1	TRBV27	-	TRBJ1-2	CASSFGGRGEGYTF	TGTGCCAGCAGTTTTGGTGGCAGGGGGGAAGGCTACACCTTC
-	TRBV7-3	once	TRBJ1-6	CASSLYRNSPLHF	TGTGCCAGCAGCTTGTACAGGAATTCACCCCTCCACTTT
-	TRBV6-6	-	TRBJ2-3	CASSYARQGADTQYF	TGTGCCAGCAGTTACGCCCGCCAGGGAGCAGATACGCAGTATTTT
TRBD1	TRBV9	-	TRBJ2-1	CASSVEGQDGEQFF	TGTGCCAGCAGCGTAGAGGGACAGGACGGGGAGCAGTTCTTC
-	TRBV19	-	TRBJ1-1	CASSEEQGLNTEAFF	TGTGCCAGTAGTGAGGAACAGGGCCTGAACACTGAAGCTTTCTTT
-	TRBV28	once	TRBJ1-2	CASSFNLLSSYGYTF	TGTGCCAGCAGTTTTAACCTCCTCTCCTCCTATGGCTACACCTTC
TRBD2	TRBV2	-	TRBJ2-1	CASSASTSGGNNEQFF	TGTGCCAGCAGTGCTTCGACTAGCGGGGGAAACAATGAGCAGTTCTTC
TRBD2	TRBV28	-	TRBJ2-2	CASRGVLAGEAPGELFF	TGTGCCAGCAGGGGCGTTCTGGCGGGAGAAGCCCCCGGGGAGCTGTTTTTT
-	TRBV6-1	-	TRBJ2-3	CASSEGRPRGPQYF	TGTGCCAGCAGTGAAGGGCGGCCAAGAGGTCCGCAGTATTTT
TRBD2	TRBV2	-	TRBJ2-5	CASRSLGGGELETQYF	TGTGCCAGCAGGTCCCTTGGCGGGGGGGAGTTAGAGACCCAGTACTTC
-	TRBV19	few	TRBJ1-5	CASSIRPGDQPQHF	TGTGCCAGTAGTATCCGCCCGGGCGATCAGCCCCAGCATTTT
TRBD2	TRBV27	-	TRBJ2-3	CASKKGLGPSTDTQYF	TGTGCCAGCAAAAAGGGACTAGGGCCAAGCACAGATACGCAGTATTTT
-	TRBV28	-	TRBJ1-3	CASSVPGGQSRNTIYF	TGTGCCAGCAGTGTGCCGGGAGGGCAGAGTAGAAACACCATATATTTT
-	TRBV5-6	once	TRBJ1-1	CASSFLRDLNTEAFF	TGTGCCAGCAGCTTTTTGAGAGACTTGAACACTGAAGCTTTCTTT
-	TRBV19	few	TRBJ2-7	CASSIERTGISYEQYF	TGTGCCAGTAGTATTGAGAGAACAGGTATCTCCTACGAGCAGTACTTC
TRBD2	TRBV5-1	-	TRBJ2-3	CASSEPLAGLLTDTQYF	TGCGCCAGCAGCGAACCCTTAGCGGGACTTCTCACAGATACGCAGTATTTT
-	TRBV6-5	many	TRBJ2-7	CASSYSRQAYEQYF	TGTGCCAGCAGTTACTCTCGACAGGCTTACGAGCAGTACTTC
-	TRBV2	-	TRBJ1-5	CASSEGRGGQPQHF	TGTGCCAGCAGCGAAGGCAGGGGTGGACAGCCCCAGCATTTT
-	TRBV28	-	TRBJ1-3	CASSLIGVWTDSGNTIYF	TGTGCCAGCAGTTTGATCGGAGTCTGGACAGACTCTGGAAACACCATATATTTT
TRBD2	TRBV11-3	-	TRBJ2-5	CASSLGTSSQPGETQYF	TGTGCCAGCAGCTTGGGGACTAGCTCCCAGCCGGGGGAGACCCAGTACTTC
-	TRBV7-3	-	TRBJ2-1	CASSLSRNDEQFF	TGTGCCAGCAGCTTATCCCGAAACGATGAGCAGTTCTTC
-	TRBV4-1	once	TRBJ2-5	CASSQVGGVGETQYF	TGCGCCAGCAGCCAAGTAGGGGGGGTGGGAGAGACCCAGTACTTC